The text below deals with one TCR beta chain. The entry originates in a study of T cells after yellow fever vaccination. Using its own MiXCR run on the 5' RACE reads, TCRdb lists one record per CDR3 protein. The sample lists 450,000 to 650,000 distinct CDR3 sequences; 20% to 25% were seen once. Germline V gives CDR1 LNHNV, CDR2 YYDKDF (reference sequence). The junction had 9 bases not matched to a gene; V was cut back by 11 bases and J by 0 bases. The CDR3 is 14 residues long. This receptor was identified in a man younger than 35 who received the YFV17D yellow fever vaccine. Source: PBMCs, taken approximately 22 days after the first yellow fever vaccination. The rearrangement links TRBV15 to TRBJ1-1; TRBD1 aligns across 7 bases. The CDR3 protein is CASGKGALNTEAFF. The CDR3 nucleotides read TGTGCCTCCGGGAAGGGGGCGCTGAACACTGAAGCTTTCTTT.